The 15 T cell receptor beta chains reported below all come from one sample, sequenced in a study of Graves' ophthalmopathy and Graves' hyperthyroidism. TCR beta CDR3 regions were amplified from RNA transcripts. Following a first-round RT-PCR that used HTBI primers, a second-round multiplex PCR was carried out. Using its own MiXCR run on the multiplex PCR reads, TCRdb lists one record per CDR3 protein. This sample has 300,000 to 450,000 distinct CDR3 sequences, with approximately 17% found just once. Sequenced sample: peripheral blood. The receptors come from an adult woman with stable Graves' hyperthyroidism.

This clonotype was seen ten or more times. The chain uses TRBV28 and TRBJ2-5, with TRBD2 as a possible D gene (6 bases). Trimming removed 2 bases from V and 2 bases from J, with 12 bases in between. Germline V gives CDR1 MDHEN, CDR2 SYDVKM. The CDR3 sequence is 15 residues long. For the CDR3, the DNA is TGTGCCAGCAGTTTAATAGCGGAACTACAAGAGACCCAGTACTTC. Its translation: CASSLIAELQETQYF.

This clonotype was detected many times. The J gene is TRBJ1-5, the V gene TRBV7-9; D gene uncertain. Trimming shortened V by 0 bases and J by 8 bases, and 8 bases separated the two germline ends. Germline assignment: CDR1 SEHNR and CDR2 FQNEAQ (reference sequence). The CDR3 has 13 residues. The CDR3 loop reads CASSLAGFEPQHF. In nucleotides, the CDR3 is TGTGCCAGCAGCTTAGCAGGGTTTGAGCCCCAGCATTTT.

The table lists this clonotype with a few counts. The J gene is TRBJ2-2, the V gene TRBV12-3 or TRBV12-4; D is perhaps TRBD1 (6 bases). The germline V and J ends were trimmed by 2 bases and 5 bases, with 12 bases remaining between them. The CDR3 spans 15 residues. CDR3 sequence (DNA): TGTGCCAGCAGTTTACGGCAGGGGTGGACCGGGGAGCTGTTTTTT. As protein: CASSLRQGWTGELFF.

At least ten counts were recorded for this clonotype. This CDR3 is CASHEEYTGNTIYF. Written as DNA, the CDR3 is TGTGCCAGCCATGAAGAGTATACTGGAAACACCATATATTTT. The chain employs TRBV6-2 or TRBV6-3 and TRBJ1-3; D not resolved. Trimming left V 8 bases short and J 2 bases short, with 13 bases between. Germline V lookup: CDR1 MNHEY, CDR2 SVGEGT. The CDR3 length is 14 residues.

A few counts support this clonotype. V usage is TRBV10-3 and J usage is TRBJ2-7, with 9 nucleotides matching TRBD1. With V trimmed by 5 bases and J by 4 bases, 6 bases remained unmatched. The V gene's germline CDR1 is ENHRY and CDR2 SYGVKD. The CDR3 length is 14 residues. CDR3 sequence reads: CAISPGQGVYEQYF. The CDR3 coding sequence is TGTGCCATCAGTCCGGGACAGGGTGTGTACGAGCAGTACTTC.

This clonotype was counted ten times or more. The chain uses TRBV5-8 and TRBJ1-2; D is unclear. The CDR3 consists of 14 residues. Deletions cut 1 base from V and 4 bases from J, with 11 bases between. The germline V gene has CDR1 SGHTS and CDR2 YDEGEE. Here the CDR3 reads CASSLSGNSYGYTF. The CDR3 bases are TGTGCCAGCAGCTTGAGTGGGAATAGCTATGGCTACACCTTC.

This clonotype has at least ten counts. The rearrangement uses TRBV6-1 and TRBJ2-7; no reliable D call. Germline assignment: CDR1 MNHNS and CDR2 SASEGT. The CDR3 length is 15 residues. The ends were cut back, 5 bases at V and 1 base at J, with 15 bases in the middle. The CDR3 bases are TGTGCCAGCAGTCGATCCAGTGGGGTATCCTACGAGCAGTACTTC. This codes for CASSRSSGVSYEQYF.

The table lists this clonotype with many counts. This chain links TRBV29-1 with TRBJ1-1; D is perhaps TRBD1 (6 bases). Germline V gene sequence: CDR1 SQVTM, CDR2 ANQGSEA. Deletions cut 6 bases from V and 5 bases from J, with 22 bases between. The CDR3 runs 15 residues. The CDR3 reads CSVYTQTGVGTEAFF. DNA of the CDR3: TGCAGCGTATACACGCAGACAGGAGTGGGGACTGAAGCTTTCTTT.

This clonotype was seen many times. The CDR3 coding sequence is TGCAGCTCAGGCCCGGCCGACACCCAGTACTTC. This sequence encodes CSSGPADTQYF. The J gene is TRBJ2-5, the V gene TRBV29-1; D call uncertain. The CDR3 is 11 amino acids. V dropped 8 bases and J dropped 8 bases, with 15 bases sitting between them. Germline CDR1 SQVTM, CDR2 ANQGSEA. The variable domain in full, completed from reference TRBV29-1 and TRBJ2-5, reads SAVISQKPSRDICQRGTSLTIQCQVDSQVTMMFWYRQQPGQSLTLIATANQGSEATYESGFVIDKFPISRPNLTFSTLTVSNMSPEDSSIYLCSSGPADTQYFGPGTRLLVL.

As to this clonotype: This clone may be a read error of a much larger clone one base away. The chain joins TRBV2 to TRBJ2-5; D assignment may be TRBD1 or TRBD2 (5 bases each). Germline CDR1 reads SNHLY; CDR2 reads FYNNEI. The CDR3 has 15 residues. CDR3 DNA: TGTGCCAGCAGTGAAGCGGCACAGAGGGGTGAGATCCAGTACTTC. The encoded protein is CASSEAAQRGEIQYF.

This clonotype appeared many times. The chain recombines TRBV12-3 or TRBV12-4 with TRBJ1-1, with D possibly matching TRBD1 (6 bases). V was clipped by 7 bases and J by 0 bases, with 12 bases between them. CDR3 length equals 14 residues. The CDR3 here is CASTTGTLNTEAFF. CDR3 bases: TGTGCCAGCACCACCGGGACACTGAACACTGAAGCTTTCTTT.

This clonotype was counted at least ten times. The chain employs TRBV6-2 or TRBV6-3 and TRBJ2-5; the match to TRBD2 covers 7 bases. The ends lost 0 bases at V and 2 bases at J; junction bases unmatched: 9. Germline loops: CDR1 MNHEY, CDR2 SVGEGT. CDR3 length: 17 residues. The CDR3, as DNA: TGTGCCAGCAGTTACTCAATCTCTAGCGGATCTCAAGAGACCCAGTACTTC. It codes for CASSYSISSGSQETQYF.

This chain connects TRBV12-3 or TRBV12-4 to TRBJ2-7, with 7 bases aligning to TRBD2. The length of the CDR3 is 13 residues. V shed 5 bases, J shed 6 bases, and the junction held 7 bases outside the gene matches. In DNA, the CDR3 is TGTGCCAGCAGTGACACTGGGGAGGGCGAGCAGTACTTC. Encoded protein: CASSDTGEGEQYF.

This clonotype was counted a few times. V usage is TRBV15 and J usage is TRBJ1-2, with 9 bases identical to TRBD1. This CDR3 has 14 residues. The V gene end was trimmed by 3 bases and the J gene end by 10 bases; junction bases not matched to a gene: 9. CDR1 and CDR2 (germline): LNHNV, YYDKDF (reference sequence). As DNA, the CDR3 is TGTGCCACCAGCAGCAACCGGGACAGGGAGATCTACACCTTC. Translated, it gives CATSSNRDREIYTF.

This sequence joins TRBV2 and TRBJ2-7; no firm D call. The CDR3 is made up of 12 amino acids. Trimming removed 1 base at V and 5 bases at J, with 6 bases between. Per germline, CDR1 SNHLY and CDR2 FYNNEI. Here the CDR3 reads CASSEEYDEQYF. The CDR3 DNA is TGTGCCAGCAGTGAAGAGTACGACGAGCAGTACTTC.